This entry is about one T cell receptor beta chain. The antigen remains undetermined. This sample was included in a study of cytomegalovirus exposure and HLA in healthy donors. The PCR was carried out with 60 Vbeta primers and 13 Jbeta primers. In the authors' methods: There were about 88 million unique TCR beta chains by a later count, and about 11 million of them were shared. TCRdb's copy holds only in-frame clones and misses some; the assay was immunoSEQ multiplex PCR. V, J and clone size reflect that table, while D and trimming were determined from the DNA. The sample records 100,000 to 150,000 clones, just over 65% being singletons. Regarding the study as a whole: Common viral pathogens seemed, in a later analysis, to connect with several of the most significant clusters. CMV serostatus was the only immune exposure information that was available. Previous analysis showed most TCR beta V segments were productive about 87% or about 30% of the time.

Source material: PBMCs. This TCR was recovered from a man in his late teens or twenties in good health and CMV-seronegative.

CDR3 region: CASSPTSAGEQFF. As DNA, the CDR3 is TGTGCCAGCAGCCCAACCTCCGCCGGGGAGCAGTTCTTC. The rearrangement uses TRBV5-4 and TRBJ2-1; D is unresolved. V was cut by 4 bases and J by 10 bases, with 15 bases left in between. CDR1 SGHNT and CDR2 YYREEE come from the germline V gene (reference sequence). The CDR3 extends over 13 amino acids.